This passage covers 29 T cell receptor beta chains from one sample sequenced in a study of T cells in Graves' hyperthyroidism and ophthalmopathy (dated 2019 in TCRdb). Library creation used multiplex PCR. Sequencer: Illumina HiSeq 2000. Amplification of TCR beta CDR3 regions was carried out from RNA transcripts. For the first round of RT-PCR on the TCR CDR3, the HTBI primer set was used together with the Qiagen OneStep RT-PCR kit. Using fastp trimming at Q25 and MiXCR clonotype assembly, TCRdb reanalyzed the public sequencing data and kept in-frame beta chains. Rows with a matching CDR3 protein are joined into one entry that keeps the most common DNA and genes. A total of 400,000 to 500,000 distinct CDR3 sequences appear in this sample, approximately 15% of them only once. Of the sample, roughly 17% is held by the ten largest clones. Input material: blood. These receptor sequences come from a young woman with Graves' hyperthyroidism.

The chain links TRBV7-3 to TRBJ1-1; D is possibly TRBD1 (6 bases). The CDR3 extends over 14 amino acids. V was shortened by 4 bases and J by 1 base, with 10 bases between the two germline ends. The germline gives CDR1 SGHTA, CDR2 FQGTGA. The CDR3 reads CASSSPDRNTEAFF. The CDR3 coding sequence is TGTGCCAGCAGCTCGCCGGACAGGAACACTGAAGCTTTCTTT.

Ten or more counts support this clonotype. The chain couples TRBV7-8 to TRBJ1-2; 7 bases agree with TRBD1. Germline assignment: CDR1 SGHVS and CDR2 FQNEAQ. The ends lost 5 bases at V and 6 bases at J; junction bases unmatched: 12. This CDR3 region has 15 residues. CDR3 nucleotide sequence: TGTGCCAGCAGCACACAGGGGCCTTGGTTAGATGGCTACACCTTC. It is translated as CASSTQGPWLDGYTF.

A few counts support this clonotype. One base away lies a much larger clone, so this may be a sequencing read error. The rearrangement links TRBV12-3 or TRBV12-4 to TRBJ1-4; D remains unclear. CDR3 length: 15 amino acids. The CDR3 protein is CASSLQPHGGEKPFF. In DNA, the CDR3 is TGTGCCAGCAGTCTACAGCCCCACGGAGGTGAAAAACCGTTTTTT.

The chain joins TRBV29-1 to TRBJ2-3; D unresolved. Trimming shortened V by 4 bases and J by 2 bases, and 10 bases separated the two germline ends. Germline CDR1 SQVTM, CDR2 ANQGSEA. The CDR3 consists of 13 residues. This chain's CDR3 is CSVASRDTDTQYF. As DNA, the CDR3 is TGCAGCGTTGCGTCTAGAGACACAGATACGCAGTATTTT.

This clonotype was counted many times. CDR3 region: CASSYMGNYGYTF. DNA of the CDR3: TGTGCCAGCAGTTACATGGGGAACTATGGCTACACCTTC. The V gene is TRBV6-2 or TRBV6-3, the J gene TRBJ1-2; no reliable D call. This CDR3 is 13 amino acids long. The germline V gene has CDR1 MNHEY and CDR2 SVGEGT. V was pared by 2 bases and J by 2 bases, with 6 bases between.

The chain joins TRBV5-1 to TRBJ1-6; 7 bases fit TRBD1. V was pared by 0 bases and J by 7 bases, with 10 bases of the junction left unmatched. Germline loops: CDR1 SGHRS, CDR2 YFSETQ. The length of the CDR3 is 17 residues. CDR3 in amino acids: CASSLDFPGQPNSPLHF. The CDR3 nucleotides are TGCGCCAGCAGCTTGGACTTTCCGGGACAGCCAAATTCACCCCTCCACTTT.

This clonotype was seen ten or more times. The rearrangement uses TRBV5-1 and TRBJ2-7; maybe TRBD1 (8 bases). V lost 5 bases and J 4 bases, leaving 13 bases between the germline ends. The CDR3 consists of 13 residues. Germline V gene sequence: CDR1 SGHRS, CDR2 YFSETQ. CDR3: CASRTGEGYEQYF. DNA of the CDR3: TGCGCCAGCAGGACAGGGGAGGGATACGAGCAGTACTTC.

This clonotype was observed a few times. The chain couples TRBV9 to TRBJ1-6, with D possibly TRBD1 on 5 matching bases. Germline values: CDR1 SGDLS, CDR2 YYNGEE. V was cut by 3 bases and J by 8 bases, with 15 bases left in between. The CDR3 has 15 amino acids. The CDR3 loop reads CASSAWTRDDSPLHF. The CDR3 nucleotides read TGTGCCAGCAGCGCCTGGACGCGGGACGATTCACCCCTCCACTTT. The variable domain in full, with the rest retrieved from reference TRBV9 and TRBJ1-6, is DSGVTQTPKHLITATGQRVTLRCSPRSGDLSVYWYQQSLDQGLQFLIQYYNGEERAKGNILERFSAQQFPDLHSELNLSSLELGDSALYFCASSAWTRDDSPLHFGNGTRLTVT.

The chain joins TRBV6-5 to TRBJ2-1; D not resolved. CDR3 length: 15 residues. Germline assignment: CDR1 MNHEY and CDR2 SVGAGI. With 2 bases removed from V and 5 bases from J, the gap between germline ends came to 13 bases. The CDR3 reads CASSYAEPPNNEQFF. CDR3 DNA sequence: TGTGCCAGCAGTTACGCGGAGCCCCCGAACAATGAGCAGTTCTTC.

A few counts support this clonotype. The V call is TRBV6-1, the J call TRBJ1-5, with D unresolved. V lost 6 bases and J 4 bases, leaving 7 bases between the germline ends. Per germline, CDR1 MNHNS and CDR2 SASEGT. The CDR3 is 12 amino acids. CDR3 nucleotides: TGTGCCAGCAGCACCCGGAATCAGCCCCAGCATTTT. This encodes CASSTRNQPQHF.

This clonotype was seen repeatedly, ten times or more. This chain connects TRBV10-3 to TRBJ1-2, with D uncertain. CDR3 length equals 12 residues. Germline CDR1 reads ENHRY; CDR2 reads SYGVKD. The V gene lost 2 bases and the J gene lost 8 bases, with 9 bases spanning the gap. The CDR3 sequence is CAISEKLKGYTF. The CDR3 nucleotides are TGTGCCATCAGTGAGAAGTTAAAGGGCTACACCTTC.

The rearrangement links TRBV12-3 or TRBV12-4 to TRBJ2-7, with no clear D. The CDR3 has 11 residues. With 5 bases removed from V and 3 bases from J, the gap between germline ends came to 5 bases. DNA for the CDR3: TGTGCCAGCAGTACCGGCTACGAGCAGTACTTC. Its translation: CASSTGYEQYF.

In the case of this clonotype: A much more abundant neighbour one base away suggests this may be a read error. The chain links TRBV18 to TRBJ1-5; a possible D gene is TRBD1 (6 bases). CDR1 is KGHSH, CDR2 LQKENI, per germline. The CDR3 spans 15 residues. The CDR3 sequence is CASSLITGPNQPQRF. CDR3 DNA: TGTGCCAGCTCTCTTATCACAGGGCCGAATCAGCCCCAGCGTTTT. Full variable domain (rest looked up from reference TRBV18 and TRBJ1-5): NAGVMQNPRHLVRRRGQEARLRCSPMKGHSHVYWYRQLPEEGLKFMVYLQKENIIDESGMPKERFSAEFPKEGPSILRIQQVVRGDSAAYFCASSLITGPNQPQRFGDGTRLSIL.

The chain recombines TRBV28 with TRBJ2-7; 7 bases are a match to TRBD1. After removal of 4 bases from V and 7 bases from J, the junction contained 7 bases not matched to a gene. CDR3 size: 13 residues. CDR1 and CDR2 from the germline V gene are MDHEN and SYDVKM. CDR3 sequence: CASSSTGALEQYF. The CDR3 nucleotides read TGTGCCAGCAGTTCTACAGGGGCACTGGAGCAGTACTTC.

This clonotype was picked up many times. This sequence joins TRBV20-1 and TRBJ2-5; D is tentatively TRBD1 or TRBD2 (5 bases each). Per the germline V gene, CDR1 is DFQATT and CDR2 is SNEGSKA (reference sequence). Trimming stripped 3 bases from V and 9 bases from J, with 14 bases between. The CDR3 totals 12 residues. The CDR3 spells CSASPSSGSQYF. CDR3 nucleotide sequence: TGCAGTGCTAGCCCTAGCTCAGGGTCCCAGTACTTC.

This clonotype was detected many times. The V call is TRBV11-1, the J call TRBJ2-3; a possible D gene is TRBD1 (5 bases). CDR3 length: 16 residues. CDR1 SGHAT and CDR2 FQDESV come from the germline V gene (reference sequence). Trimming pared 1 base from V and 5 bases from J, leaving 16 bases between. The CDR3 here is CASSLVAQGRIDTQYF. CDR3 sequence (DNA): TGTGCCAGCAGCTTAGTTGCCCAGGGCCGCATAGATACGCAGTATTTT.

This chain connects TRBV5-6 to TRBJ2-2, with D unresolved. The CDR3 has 14 amino acids. Germline V gene data show CDR1 as SGHDT and CDR2 as YYEEEE. Trimming shortened V by 3 bases and J by 5 bases, and 11 bases separated the two germline ends. CDR3 DNA: TGTGCCAGCAGCTATCCCTCAATTACCGGGGAGCTGTTTTTT. Translating it yields CASSYPSITGELFF.

This clonotype was seen ten or more times. V is TRBV30 and J is TRBJ1-2; no clear D. This CDR3 has 15 amino acids. CDR1 GTSNPN and CDR2 SVGIG come from the germline V gene (reference sequence). V lost 3 bases to trimming and J lost 3 bases, with 17 bases between them. CDR3 region: CAWSGAHSSHYGYTF. CDR3 sequence (DNA): TGTGCCTGGAGCGGTGCCCATAGTTCTCACTATGGCTACACCTTC.

This clonotype showed up many times. The V gene is TRBV11-2, the J gene TRBJ2-1, with 11 bases identical to TRBD2. Germline V gene sequence: CDR1 SGHAT, CDR2 FQNNGV. CDR3 length: 14 residues. Trimming cost V 8 bases and J 8 bases; bases outside gene matches: 8. The DNA of the CDR3 is TGTGCCAGCGCCCTAGCGGGAGGTCAGGATGAGCAGTTCTTC. Translated: CASALAGGQDEQFF.

This clonotype was seen a handful of times. This sequence joins TRBV20-1 and TRBJ1-1, with 7 nucleotides matching TRBD1. Germline CDR1 reads DFQATT; CDR2 reads SNEGSKA (reference sequence). V shed 6 bases and J 1 base; nucleotides not matched to a gene: 5. This CDR3 has 13 residues. The CDR3 here is CSAIGTANTEAFF. The CDR3 DNA is TGCAGTGCAATCGGGACAGCGAACACTGAAGCTTTCTTT.

The chain has TRBV12-3 or TRBV12-4 and TRBJ2-3, with 10 bases identical to TRBD2. The V gene end was trimmed by 1 base and the J gene end by 4 bases; junction bases not matched to a gene: 5. The CDR3 sequence is 16 residues long. The DNA of the CDR3 is TGTGCCAGCAGTTTAGAAGCGGGAGGGCCGGCAGATACGCAGTATTTT. It specifies CASSLEAGGPADTQYF.

This clonotype was counted many times. The chain combines TRBV13 with TRBJ2-1, with TRBD2 identical over 10 bases. CDR3 length equals 15 residues. Per the germline V gene, CDR1 is PRHDT and CDR2 is FYEKMQ (reference sequence). Losses at the gene ends were 5 bases for V and 4 bases for J; bases not matched to a gene: 5. The CDR3 reads CASSETSGTYNEQFF. The CDR3 nucleotides read TGTGCCAGCAGCGAAACTAGCGGGACTTACAATGAGCAGTTCTTC.

Worth noting for this clonotype: This may arise from a read error, as a much more abundant clone is one base away. The chain joins TRBV27 to TRBJ2-5; no reliable D call. This CDR3 has 16 residues. The germline V gene encodes CDR1 MNHEY and CDR2 SMNVEV (reference sequence). The CDR3 protein is CASSSTAHPGAEAQYF. CDR3 nucleotides: TGTGCCAGCAGTTCCACCGCTCATCCTGGAGCAGAGGCCCAGTACTTC.

This clonotype appeared a single time. The chain has TRBV11-1 and TRBJ2-1; possibly TRBD2 for D (5 bases). From germline, CDR1 is SGHAT and CDR2 FQDESV (reference sequence). The V end was cut by 2 bases, the J end by 2 bases, with 19 bases between. The CDR3 is 18 amino acids. CDR3 coding DNA: TGTGCCAGCAGCTTAATTGACCATCCTAGCAGGACCTACAATGAGCAGTTCTTC. This sequence encodes CASSLIDHPSRTYNEQFF.

This chain joins TRBV24-1 and TRBJ2-7; no definite D call. Trimming removed 8 bases at V and 5 bases at J, with 21 bases between. The CDR3 is made up of 15 amino acids. The germline V gene has CDR1 KGHDR and CDR2 SFDVKD. In nucleotides, the CDR3 is TGTGCCACCATCCCTCAAGGGCCAGGCACCAACGAGCAGTACGTC. This translates into CATIPQGPGTNEQYV.

Only a few counts were recorded for this clonotype. The chain is built from TRBV11-1 and TRBJ2-3, with D hard to call. Germline V CDR1 and CDR2: SGHAT, FQDESV (reference sequence). Trimming cost V 11 bases and J 4 bases, with 13 bases left between them. The CDR3 consists of 12 residues. Here the CDR3 reads CAPHGSADTQYF. CDR3 DNA: TGTGCCCCCCACGGAAGTGCAGATACGCAGTATTTT.

This clonotype came up many times. The CDR3 DNA reads as TGCAGCGGACTCTCCTACGAGCAGTACGTC. It translates to CSGLSYEQYV. The chain couples TRBV29-1 to TRBJ2-7; D uncertain. The CDR3 is 10 residues long. The V and J ends lost 7 bases and 0 bases respectively, with 4 bases between them. Germline V gene data show CDR1 as SQVTM and CDR2 as ANQGSEA.

This clonotype was detected many times. The V call is TRBV27, the J call TRBJ2-3, with 7 bases fitting TRBD2. Germline V gene data show CDR1 as MNHEY and CDR2 as SMNVEV (reference sequence). Unmatched junction bases numbered 9, after V lost 7 bases and J lost 2 bases. The CDR3 spans 15 residues. The CDR3 is CASISGGGHTDTQYF. The CDR3 DNA reads as TGTGCCAGCATTTCGGGCGGGGGTCACACAGATACGCAGTATTTT.

Only a few counts were recorded for this clonotype. The chain carries TRBV7-9 and TRBJ2-1; 13 bases are a match to TRBD2. Germline lookup yields CDR1 SEHNR and CDR2 FQNEAQ (reference sequence). V lost 2 bases, J lost 5 bases, and 9 bases stayed unmatched. The CDR3 is made up of 18 amino acids. The CDR3 DNA reads TGTGCCAGCAGCTTAAAACTAGCGGGAGGGGCCAGGGACAATGAGCAGTTCTTC. Translated: CASSLKLAGGARDNEQFF.